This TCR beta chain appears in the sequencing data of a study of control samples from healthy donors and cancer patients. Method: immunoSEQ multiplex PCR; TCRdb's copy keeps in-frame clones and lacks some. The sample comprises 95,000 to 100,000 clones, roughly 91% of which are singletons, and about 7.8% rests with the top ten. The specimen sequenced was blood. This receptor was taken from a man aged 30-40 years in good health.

The chain's CDR3 is CAISDSDRALGGYTF. The CDR3 DNA reads TGTGCCATCAGTGATTCCGACAGGGCTCTAGGTGGCTACACCTTC. The chain combines TRBV10-3 with TRBJ1-2, with 7 positions matching TRBD1. Germline CDR1 and CDR2: ENHRY and SYGVKD. Unmatched junction bases numbered 11, after V lost 3 bases and J lost 7 bases. This CDR3 spans 15 amino acids.